These 24 T cell receptor beta chains share one sample of origin, sequenced in a study of cytotoxic CD8 clonotypes in ibrutinib-treated CLL. The table came from immunoSEQ multiplex PCR; TCRdb's copy has only in-frame clones and leaves some out. Among 200,000 to 250,000 clones listed, around three quarters were seen once. The sample consisted of PBMCs, taken after 24 months of ibrutinib treatment. Receptors originate from a human donor with chronic lymphocytic leukemia.

In DNA form, the CDR3 reads TGTGCCTGGAGTATGGGGGCAGATAGCCTCCTCTATGGCTACACCTTC. This codes for CAWSMGADSLLYGYTF. The genes are TRBV30 and TRBJ1-2, with TRBD1 as a possible D gene (6 bases). The germline V gene encodes CDR1 GTSNPN and CDR2 SVGIG (reference sequence). V was clipped by 2 bases and J by 4 bases, with 20 bases between them. The CDR3 has 16 amino acids.

The chain links TRBV25-1 to TRBJ2-2, with D possibly TRBD2 on 6 matching bases. Trimming took 5 bases from V and 3 from J, leaving 13 bases between them. The CDR3 runs to 15 residues. Germline V gene sequence: CDR1 MGHDK, CDR2 SYGVNS. The CDR3 here is CASSIQDYYTGELFF. DNA of the CDR3: TGTGCCAGCAGTATCCAGGACTACTACACCGGGGAGCTGTTTTTT.

The rearrangement links TRBV19 to TRBJ2-7; 9 bases match TRBD1. Germline CDR1 and CDR2: LNHDA and SQIVND (reference sequence). The CDR3 spans 15 residues. J was trimmed by 4 bases and V by 4 bases; bases with no gene match: 8. The CDR3 sequence is CASSTNRGRGYEQYF. The CDR3, as DNA: TGTGCCAGTAGTACGAACAGGGGGCGAGGGTACGAGCAGTACTTC.

This clone came up a few times. The chain is built from TRBV7-9 and TRBJ2-7, with TRBD1 identical over 12 bases. The CDR3 is made up of 14 amino acids. J gave up 7 bases and V 8 bases, and 9 bases lay outside the gene matches. The germline V gene has CDR1 SEHNR and CDR2 FQNEAQ (reference sequence). CDR3 sequence (DNA): TGTGCCAGCGGAACGGGACAGGGGGCGAGGGAGCAGTACTTC. Translated: CASGTGQGAREQYF.

This clone appeared a single time. J is TRBJ2-1 and V is TRBV29-1; D is tentatively TRBD1 or TRBD2 (5 bases each). V lost 3 bases to trimming and J lost 8 bases, with 17 bases between them. Germline CDR1 is SQVTM and CDR2 is ANQGSEA. CDR3 length: 14 residues. Written as DNA, the CDR3 is TGCAGCGTTGAGTGGCAGGGAGATTTTCATGAGCAGTTCTTC. Translating it yields CSVEWQGDFHEQFF.

This clone was detected once. The V and J genes are TRBV7-2 and TRBJ2-7; a weak D match, TRBD1 (6 bases). Between the trimmed V and J ends, which lost 4 bases and 3 bases, there was a span of 16 bases. The germline gives CDR1 SGHTA, CDR2 FQGNSA. The CDR3 consists of 15 residues. The CDR3 nucleotides are TGTGCCAGCAGCTCCCATAGACAGGCGGGCTACGAGCAGTACTTC. Encoded protein: CASSSHRQAGYEQYF.

V usage is TRBV19 and J usage is TRBJ2-7, with D tentatively TRBD1 (6 bases). This CDR3 is built from 13 residues. Trimming stripped 4 bases from V and 3 bases from J, with 10 bases between. Germline CDR1 reads LNHDA; CDR2 reads SQIVND (reference sequence). The CDR3 bases are TGTGCCAGTAGTAGTGGACAGTTCTACGAGCAGTACTTC. Its protein is CASSSGQFYEQYF.

The chain combines TRBV10-3 with TRBJ2-7; D ambiguous. Germline-derived CDR1 and CDR2 are ENHRY and SYGVKD. V was clipped by 2 bases and J by 0 bases, with 8 bases between them. The length of the CDR3 is 14 residues. The DNA of the CDR3 is TGTGCCATCAGTGAGCCACAGCTCTCCTACGAGCAGTACTTC. Residues: CAISEPQLSYEQYF.

The gene calls are TRBV7-2 and TRBJ2-3; D may be TRBD2 (7 bases). There are 18 residues in the CDR3. Per the germline V gene, CDR1 is SGHTA and CDR2 is FQGNSA. Trimming shortened V by 6 bases and J by 0 bases, and 22 bases separated the two germline ends. DNA of the CDR3: TGTGCCAGCAGTTCGACGGGGGCGGGAGTCCCTAGCACAGATACGCAGTATTTT. It codes for CASSSTGAGVPSTDTQYF.

The CDR3 spells CASSLTSNYGYTF. For the CDR3, the DNA is TGTGCCAGCAGCCTGACATCGAACTATGGCTACACCTTC. The chain joins TRBV27 to TRBJ1-2; the D is unclear. The CDR3 spans 13 residues. V was clipped by 6 bases and J by 2 bases, with 10 bases between them. Looked up from germline, CDR1 is MNHEY and CDR2 is SMNVEV (reference sequence).

The CDR3 bases are TGTGCCAGCTCTAGAGGTGGCGGGGAGCTGTTTTTT. Protein sequence: CASSRGGGELFF. This rearrangement joins TRBV6-1 to TRBJ2-2, with D uncertain. CDR1 is MNHNS, CDR2 SASEGT, per germline. The CDR3 has 12 amino acids. The V end lost 8 bases, the J end lost 7 bases, and 11 bases lay between the germline ends.

V usage is TRBV19 and J usage is TRBJ2-1, with D possibly being TRBD1 (5 bases). CDR3 size: 14 residues. The germline V gene has CDR1 LNHDA and CDR2 SQIVND (reference sequence). V was pared by 6 bases and J by 6 bases, with 15 bases between. The CDR3 DNA sequence: TGTGCCAGTAGGACTTCAGGGTCGAGCAATGAGCAGTTCTTC. It specifies CASRTSGSSNEQFF.

This chain joins TRBV2 and TRBJ2-5; the D is unclear. The CDR3 is 15 amino acids. V was clipped by 0 bases and J by 2 bases, with 10 bases between them. Germline V CDR1 and CDR2: SNHLY, FYNNEI. CDR3 bases: TGTGCCAGCAGTGAAGCGTCGGCCGATCAAGAGACCCAGTACTTC. As protein: CASSEASADQETQYF.

The V call is TRBV30, the J call TRBJ1-1; tentative D call: TRBD1 (5 bases). The CDR3 is 13 residues long. The germline V gene encodes CDR1 GTSNPN and CDR2 SVGIG (reference sequence). V was cut by 5 bases and J by 4 bases, with 14 bases left in between. CDR3 coding DNA: TGTGCCTGGGGGGACGCAGGGATCACTGAAGCTTTCTTT. This gives the protein CAWGDAGITEAFF.

The chain couples TRBV13 to TRBJ2-5; a possible D gene is TRBD2 (6 bases). The J call may be faulty, since TRBJ2-7 better matches the DNA end. The CDR3 length is 14 residues. CDR1 and CDR2 (germline): PRHDT, FYEKMQ (reference sequence). The CDR3 DNA is TGTGCCAGCAGCTTCCCGGGAGTGTTAGGCGAGCAGTACTTC. This translates into CASSFPGVLGEQYF.

This clone was recorded a few times. This sequence joins TRBV19 and TRBJ2-7, with TRBD2 as a possible D gene (5 bases). The length of the CDR3 is 13 residues. Germline CDR1 reads LNHDA; CDR2 reads SQIVND (reference sequence). The ends were cut back, 7 bases at V and 6 bases at J, with 16 bases in the middle. In nucleotides, the CDR3 is TGTGCCAGTAAGAGGGAGTTTTCAGGCGAGCAGTACTTC. Protein product: CASKREFSGEQYF. Supplemented by reference TRBV19 and TRBJ2-7, the full variable domain reads DGGITQSPKYLFRKEGQNVTLSCEQNLNHDAMYWYRQDPGQGLRLIYYSQIVNDFQKGDIAEGYSVSREKKESFPLTVTSAQKNPTAFYLCASKREFSGEQYFGPGTRLTVT.

Only a few counts were recorded for this clone. This chain uses TRBV5-4 with TRBJ2-7; TRBD2 might be the D (5 bases). The CDR3 has 16 residues. Trimming removed 3 bases at V and 6 bases at J, with 22 bases between. Germline CDR1 reads SGHNT; CDR2 reads YYREEE (reference sequence). This CDR3 is CASSSQAVVEVSEQYF. CDR3 sequence (DNA): TGTGCCAGCAGCTCTCAGGCAGTCGTGGAGGTCAGCGAGCAGTACTTC.

This clone came up a few times. The chain employs TRBV29-1 and TRBJ2-1; perhaps D is TRBD1 or TRBD2 (5 bases each). The CDR3 loop spans 14 amino acids. Germline values: CDR1 SQVTM, CDR2 ANQGSEA. V shed 6 bases and J shed 8 bases, with 20 bases lying between them. The CDR3 sequence is CSVISLQVRDEQFF. Here the CDR3 DNA reads TGCAGCGTGATCTCTTTACAGGTGAGGGATGAGCAGTTCTTC.

This rearrangement joins TRBV28 to TRBJ2-7, with no clear D. This CDR3 spans 13 amino acids. Germline V gene lookup returns CDR1 MDHEN and CDR2 SYDVKM. The V and J ends lost 3 bases and 2 bases respectively, with 8 bases between them. The CDR3 protein is CASSFQSPYEQYF. As DNA, the CDR3 is TGTGCCAGCAGTTTTCAGAGCCCCTACGAGCAGTACTTC.

This sequence joins TRBV6-5 and TRBJ2-1; D perhaps matches TRBD2 (6 bases). The CDR3 is made up of 14 amino acids. Germline CDR1 is MNHEY and CDR2 is SVGAGI. The ends were cut back, 6 bases at V and 5 bases at J, with 14 bases in the middle. This chain's CDR3 is CASRIRDSDNEQFF. The CDR3 region has the DNA TGTGCCAGCAGAATCCGGGACTCGGACAATGAGCAGTTCTTC.

Notes on this clone: The sample has other DNA sequences that encode this CDR3 too. The DNA of the CDR3 is TGTGCCAGCAGCTTAGACTCGAATGAGCAGTTCTTC. Its translation: CASSLDSNEQFF. The rearrangement joins TRBV5-4 to TRBJ2-1; no firm D call. Germline CDR1 reads SGHNT; CDR2 reads YYREEE (reference sequence). V lost 2 bases, J lost 7 bases, and 7 bases lay in between. The CDR3 covers 12 residues.

This clone was seen a handful of times. V and J are TRBV18 and TRBJ1-3; D call uncertain. V lost 2 bases and J lost 8, with 13 bases in between. The length of the CDR3 is 14 residues. Per germline, CDR1 KGHSH and CDR2 LQKENI. The CDR3 protein is CASSPKTFGDTIYF. The CDR3 nucleotides read TGTGCCAGCTCACCAAAAACTTTCGGGGACACCATATATTTT.

This rearrangement joins TRBV28 to TRBJ2-1; D not certain. The CDR3 is 12 amino acids. The germline V gene has CDR1 MDHEN and CDR2 SYDVKM. Trimming shortened V by 8 bases and J by 8 bases, and 13 bases separated the two germline ends. The CDR3: CASPDWTDEQFF. DNA for the CDR3: TGTGCCAGCCCCGATTGGACGGATGAGCAGTTCTTC. The whole variable domain, filled in from reference TRBV28 and TRBJ2-1, reads DVKVTQSSRYLVKRTGEKVFLECVQDMDHENMFWYRQDPGLGLRLIYFSYDVKMKEKGDIPEGYSVSREKKERFSLILESASTNQTSMYLCASPDWTDEQFFGPGTRLTVL.

The CDR3 here is CASSWPAVTGGYEQYF. In DNA, the CDR3 is TGTGCCAGCAGCTGGCCGGCAGTCACAGGGGGCTACGAGCAGTACTTC. V and J are TRBV5-8 and TRBJ2-7, with 8 bases that match TRBD1. This CDR3 is 16 amino acids long. V shed 3 bases, J shed 3 bases, and the junction held 11 bases outside the gene matches. CDR1 and CDR2 (germline): SGHTS, YDEGEE.